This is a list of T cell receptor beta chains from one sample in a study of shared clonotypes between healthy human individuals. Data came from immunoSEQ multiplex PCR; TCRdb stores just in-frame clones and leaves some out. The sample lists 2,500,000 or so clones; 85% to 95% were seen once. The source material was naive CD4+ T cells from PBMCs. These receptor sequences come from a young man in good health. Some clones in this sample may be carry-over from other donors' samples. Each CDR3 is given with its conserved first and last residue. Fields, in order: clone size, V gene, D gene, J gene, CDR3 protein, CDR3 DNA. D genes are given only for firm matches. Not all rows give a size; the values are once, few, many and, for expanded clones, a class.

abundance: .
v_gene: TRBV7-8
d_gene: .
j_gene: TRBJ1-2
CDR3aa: CASSPRDPYGYTF
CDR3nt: TGTGCCAGCAGCCCCCGGGACCCCTATGGCTACACCTTC

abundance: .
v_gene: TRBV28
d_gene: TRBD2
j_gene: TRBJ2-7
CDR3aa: CASREGGSTYEQYF
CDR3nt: TGTGCCAGCAGGGAGGGCGGGAGTACCTACGAGCAGTACTTC

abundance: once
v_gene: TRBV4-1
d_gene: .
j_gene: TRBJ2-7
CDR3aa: CASSQPRDKAREQYF
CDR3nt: TGCGCCAGCAGCCAACCCCGGGACAAAGCACGGGAGCAGTACTTC

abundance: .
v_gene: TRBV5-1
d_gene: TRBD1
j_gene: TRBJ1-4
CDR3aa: CASRRGQGSEKLFF
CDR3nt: TGCGCCAGCAGGCGCGGACAGGGGAGTGAAAAACTGTTTTTT

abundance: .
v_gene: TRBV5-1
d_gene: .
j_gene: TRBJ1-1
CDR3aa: CASSTQQYMNTEAFF
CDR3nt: TGCGCCAGCAGCACCCAACAATACATGAACACTGAAGCTTTCTTT

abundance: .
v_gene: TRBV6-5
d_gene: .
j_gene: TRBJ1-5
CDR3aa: CASSYDRRVGPQHF
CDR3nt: TGTGCCAGCAGTTACGATAGAAGGGTTGGACCCCAGCATTTT

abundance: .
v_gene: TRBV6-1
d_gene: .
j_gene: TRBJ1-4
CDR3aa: CASSDPPGTAGSNEKLFF
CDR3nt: TGTGCCAGCAGTGACCCCCCGGGCACAGCGGGATCTAATGAAAAACTGTTTTTT

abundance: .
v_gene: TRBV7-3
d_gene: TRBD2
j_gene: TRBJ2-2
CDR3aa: CASSLIIGLAGGKANTGELFF
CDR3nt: TGTGCCAGCAGCTTAATAATAGGGCTAGCGGGAGGTAAAGCGAACACCGGGGAGCTGTTTTTT

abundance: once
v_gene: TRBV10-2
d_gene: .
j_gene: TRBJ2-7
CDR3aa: CASRDYEQYF
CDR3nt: TGCGCCAGCAGGGACTACGAGCAGTACTTC

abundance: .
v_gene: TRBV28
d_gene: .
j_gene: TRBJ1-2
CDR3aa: CASSTSPNYGYTF
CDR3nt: TGTGCCAGTAGTACCAGTCCTAACTATGGCTACACCTTC

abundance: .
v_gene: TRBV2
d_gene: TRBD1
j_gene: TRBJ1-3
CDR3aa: CASSPLTGGYSGNTIYF
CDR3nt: TGTGCCAGCAGTCCCTTGACAGGGGGATACTCTGGAAACACCATATATTTT

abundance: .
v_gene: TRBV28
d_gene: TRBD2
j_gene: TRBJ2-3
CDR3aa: CASRTALGEGLVDTQYF
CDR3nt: TGTGCCAGCAGGACTGCGCTGGGGGAGGGCCTTGTAGATACGCAGTATTTT

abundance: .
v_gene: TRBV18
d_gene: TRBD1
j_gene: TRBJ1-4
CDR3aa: CASSLRQGATNERLFF
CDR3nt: TGTGCCAGCTCGCTCCGACAGGGTGCAACTAATGAAAGACTGTTTTTT

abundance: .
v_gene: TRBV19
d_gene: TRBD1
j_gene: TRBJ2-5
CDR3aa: CASSIGTGGQETQYF
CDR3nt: TGTGCCAGTAGTATTGGGACAGGGGGTCAAGAGACCCAGTACTTC

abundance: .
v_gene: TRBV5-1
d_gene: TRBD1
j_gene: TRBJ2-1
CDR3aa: CASSLGGTGGNEQFF
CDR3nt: TGCGCCAGCAGTCTTGGGGGCACAGGGGGCAATGAGCAGTTCTTC

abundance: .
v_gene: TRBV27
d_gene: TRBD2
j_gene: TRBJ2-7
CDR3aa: CASSLSSGPYEQYF
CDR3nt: TGTGCCAGCAGTTTGTCTAGCGGCCCCTACGAGCAGTACTTC

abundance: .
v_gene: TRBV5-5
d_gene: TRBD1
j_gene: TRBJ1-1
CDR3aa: CASSLARGLDTEAFF
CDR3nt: TGTGCCAGCAGCTTGGCCAGGGGGCTGGACACTGAAGCTTTCTTT